The next 2 T cell receptor beta chains were all read from a single sample in a study of T cells in Graves' hyperthyroidism and ophthalmopathy. Using RNA transcripts as the source, TCR beta CDR3 regions were amplified. In the first-round RT-PCR of the TCR CDR3, the HTBI primer set was used. In TCRdb, the multiplex PCR reads were re-called with MiXCR into one record per CDR3 protein. The sample yields about 660,000 distinct CDR3 sequences, just under 45% seen once. Sample: peripheral blood or thyroid tissue (not recorded which). All receptors come from an adult man with Graves' disease, either hyperthyroidism or ophthalmopathy (not recorded which).

This chain connects TRBV20-1 to TRBJ1-2; possible D gene TRBD1, 5 bases. V was shortened by 3 bases and J by 6 bases, with 11 bases between the two germline ends. CDR1 and CDR2 (germline): DFQATT, SNEGSKA (reference sequence). The length of the CDR3 is 12 residues. CDR3 bases: TGCAGTGCTAGTGAGGGACGGCATGGCTACACCTTC. Translating gives CSASEGRHGYTF.

This clonotype appeared a few times. This sequence joins TRBV7-8 and TRBJ2-5; D may match TRBD1 or TRBD2 (7 bases each). The CDR3 has 15 residues. V shed 3 bases and J shed 2 bases, with 13 bases lying between them. The V gene's germline CDR1 is SGHVS and CDR2 FQNEAQ. CDR3 sequence (DNA): TGTGCCAGCAGCTTTCAGGGGGGGAGACAAGAGACCCAGTACTTC. It codes for CASSFQGGRQETQYF.